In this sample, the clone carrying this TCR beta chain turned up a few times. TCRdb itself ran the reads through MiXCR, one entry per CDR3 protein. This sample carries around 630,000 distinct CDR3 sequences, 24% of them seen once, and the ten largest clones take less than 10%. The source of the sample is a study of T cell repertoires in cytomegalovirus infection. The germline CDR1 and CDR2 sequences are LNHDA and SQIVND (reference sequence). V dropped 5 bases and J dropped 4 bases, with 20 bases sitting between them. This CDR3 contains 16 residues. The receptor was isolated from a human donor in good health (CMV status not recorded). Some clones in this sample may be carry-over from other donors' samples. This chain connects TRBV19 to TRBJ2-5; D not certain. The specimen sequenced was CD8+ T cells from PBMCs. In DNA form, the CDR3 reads TGTGCCAGTAGTCCCTCCCCCGTCCTGACCGGAGAGACCCAGTACTTC. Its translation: CASSPSPVLTGETQYF.